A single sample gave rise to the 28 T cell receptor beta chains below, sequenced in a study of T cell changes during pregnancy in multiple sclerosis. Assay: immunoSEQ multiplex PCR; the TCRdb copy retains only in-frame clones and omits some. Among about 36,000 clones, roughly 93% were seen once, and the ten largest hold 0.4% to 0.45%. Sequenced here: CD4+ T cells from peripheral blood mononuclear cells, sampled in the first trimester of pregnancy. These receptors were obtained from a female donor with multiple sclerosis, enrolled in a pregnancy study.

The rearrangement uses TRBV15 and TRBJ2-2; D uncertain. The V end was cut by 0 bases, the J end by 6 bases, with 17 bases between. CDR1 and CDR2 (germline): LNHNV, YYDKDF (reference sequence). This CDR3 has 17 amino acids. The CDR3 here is CATSRDYYGGGSGELFF. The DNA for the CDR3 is TGTGCCACCAGCAGAGATTATTACGGCGGTGGGTCCGGGGAGCTGTTTTTT.

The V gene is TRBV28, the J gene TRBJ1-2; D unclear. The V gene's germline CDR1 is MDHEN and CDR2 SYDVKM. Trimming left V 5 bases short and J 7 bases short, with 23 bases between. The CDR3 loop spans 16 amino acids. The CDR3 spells CASSPSWPASRFGYTF. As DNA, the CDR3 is TGTGCCAGCAGTCCCTCCTGGCCTGCCTCGAGGTTTGGCTACACCTTC.

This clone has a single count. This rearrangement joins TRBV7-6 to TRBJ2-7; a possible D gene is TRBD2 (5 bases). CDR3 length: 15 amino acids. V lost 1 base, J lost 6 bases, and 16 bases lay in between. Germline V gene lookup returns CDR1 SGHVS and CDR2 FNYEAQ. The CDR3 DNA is TGTGCCAGCAGCTTAGGGGTAGGGCAAGGAGGCGAGCAGTACTTC. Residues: CASSLGVGQGGEQYF.

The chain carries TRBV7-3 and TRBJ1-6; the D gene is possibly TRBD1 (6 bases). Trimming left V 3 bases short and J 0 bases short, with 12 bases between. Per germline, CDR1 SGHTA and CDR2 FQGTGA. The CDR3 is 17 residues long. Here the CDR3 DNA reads TGTGCCAGCAGCTTTGGGCCCAGGGGCTCCTATAATTCACCCCTCCACTTT. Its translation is CASSFGPRGSYNSPLHF.

CDR3 bases: TGTGCCAGCAGCGCCATGGTGTGGGTCGGGGATACGCAGTATTTT. Translating gives CASSAMVWVGDTQYF. The chain has TRBV7-2 and TRBJ2-3, with unresolved D. The V gene's germline CDR1 is SGHTA and CDR2 FQGNSA. Between the trimmed V and J ends, which lost 5 bases and 6 bases, there was a span of 18 bases. This CDR3 region has 15 residues.

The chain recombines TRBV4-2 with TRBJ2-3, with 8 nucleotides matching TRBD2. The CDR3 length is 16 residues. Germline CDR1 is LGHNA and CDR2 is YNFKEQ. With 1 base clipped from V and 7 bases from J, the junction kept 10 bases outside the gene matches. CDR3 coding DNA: TGTGCCAGCAGCCAAGGGGCCGGGGGGGCCTCAAATACGCAGTATTTT. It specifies CASSQGAGGASNTQYF.

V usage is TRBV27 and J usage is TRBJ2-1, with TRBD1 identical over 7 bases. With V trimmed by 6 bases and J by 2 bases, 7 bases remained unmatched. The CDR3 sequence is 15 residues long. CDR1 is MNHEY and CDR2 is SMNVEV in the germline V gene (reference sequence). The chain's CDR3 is CASSYDRVPYNEQFF. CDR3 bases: TGTGCCAGCAGCTATGACAGGGTCCCCTACAATGAGCAGTTCTTC.

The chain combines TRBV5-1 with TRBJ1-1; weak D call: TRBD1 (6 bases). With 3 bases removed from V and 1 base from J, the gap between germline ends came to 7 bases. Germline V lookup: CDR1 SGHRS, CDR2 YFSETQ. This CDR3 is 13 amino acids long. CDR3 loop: CASSSGQNTEAFF. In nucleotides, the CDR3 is TGCGCCAGCAGCTCGGGACAGAACACTGAAGCTTTCTTT.

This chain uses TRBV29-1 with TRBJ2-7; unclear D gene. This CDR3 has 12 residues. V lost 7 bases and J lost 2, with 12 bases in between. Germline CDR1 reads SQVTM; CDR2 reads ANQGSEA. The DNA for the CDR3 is TGCAGCGGAGGTTTCCCTCCCTACGAGCAGTACTTC. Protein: CSGGFPPYEQYF.

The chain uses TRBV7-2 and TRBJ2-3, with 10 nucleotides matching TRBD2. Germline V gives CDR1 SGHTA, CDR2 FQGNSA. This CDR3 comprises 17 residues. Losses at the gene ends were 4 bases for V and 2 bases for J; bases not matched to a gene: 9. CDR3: CASSSLPGTSATDTQYF. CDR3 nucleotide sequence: TGTGCCAGCAGCTCCTTACCCGGGACTAGCGCCACAGATACGCAGTATTTT.

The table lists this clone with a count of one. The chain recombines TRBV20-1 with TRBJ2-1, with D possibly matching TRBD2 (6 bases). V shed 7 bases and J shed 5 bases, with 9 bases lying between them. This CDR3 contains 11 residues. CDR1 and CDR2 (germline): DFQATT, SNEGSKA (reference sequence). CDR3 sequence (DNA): TGCAGTGTTGGCGGGGACAATGAGCAGTTCTTC. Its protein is CSVGGDNEQFF.

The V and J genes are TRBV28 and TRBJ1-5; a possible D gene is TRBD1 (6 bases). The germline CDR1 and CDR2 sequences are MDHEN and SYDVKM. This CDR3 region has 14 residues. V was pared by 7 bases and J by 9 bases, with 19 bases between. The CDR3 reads CASTPAQGRGPQHF. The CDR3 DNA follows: TGTGCCAGCACCCCCGCACAGGGAAGGGGGCCCCAGCATTTT.

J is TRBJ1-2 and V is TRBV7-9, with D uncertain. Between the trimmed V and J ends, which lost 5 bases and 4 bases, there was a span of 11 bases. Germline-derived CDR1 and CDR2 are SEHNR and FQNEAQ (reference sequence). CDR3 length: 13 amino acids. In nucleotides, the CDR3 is TGTGCCAGCAGCCCGAGCGGTCCCTATGGCTACACCTTC. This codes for CASSPSGPYGYTF.

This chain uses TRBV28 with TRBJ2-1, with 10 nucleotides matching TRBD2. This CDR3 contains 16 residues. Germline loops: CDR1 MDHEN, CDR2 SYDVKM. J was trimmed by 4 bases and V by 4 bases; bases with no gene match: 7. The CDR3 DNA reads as TGTGCCAGCAGTTGGGCTAGCGGGAGTCTATACAATGAGCAGTTCTTC. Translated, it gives CASSWASGSLYNEQFF.

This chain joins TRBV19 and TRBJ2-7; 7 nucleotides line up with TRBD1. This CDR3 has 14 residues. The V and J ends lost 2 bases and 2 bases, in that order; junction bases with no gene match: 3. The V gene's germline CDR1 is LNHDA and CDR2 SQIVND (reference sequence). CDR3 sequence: CASSIRQGAYEQYF. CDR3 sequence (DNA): TGTGCCAGTAGTATACGGCAGGGGGCCTACGAGCAGTACTTC.

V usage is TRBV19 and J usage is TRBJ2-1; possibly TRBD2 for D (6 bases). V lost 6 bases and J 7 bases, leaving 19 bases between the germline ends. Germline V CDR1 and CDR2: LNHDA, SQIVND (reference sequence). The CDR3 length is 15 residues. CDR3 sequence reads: CASSPTRFGGNEQFF. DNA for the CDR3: TGTGCCAGTAGCCCGACTAGGTTCGGGGGAAATGAGCAGTTCTTC.

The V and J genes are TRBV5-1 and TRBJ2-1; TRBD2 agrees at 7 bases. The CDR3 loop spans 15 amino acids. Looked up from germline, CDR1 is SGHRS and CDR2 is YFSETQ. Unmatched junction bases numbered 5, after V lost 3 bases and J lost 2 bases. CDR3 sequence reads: CASSYKTSTYNEQFF. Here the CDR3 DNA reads TGCGCCAGCAGCTATAAGACTAGCACCTACAATGAGCAGTTCTTC.

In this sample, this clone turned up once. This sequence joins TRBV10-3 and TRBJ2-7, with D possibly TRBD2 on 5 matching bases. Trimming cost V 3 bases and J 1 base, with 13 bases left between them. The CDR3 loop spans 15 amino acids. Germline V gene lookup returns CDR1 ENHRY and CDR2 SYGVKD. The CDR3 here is CAISDERSGSYEQYF. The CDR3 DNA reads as TGTGCCATCAGTGACGAGCGGAGTGGGTCCTACGAGCAGTACTTC.

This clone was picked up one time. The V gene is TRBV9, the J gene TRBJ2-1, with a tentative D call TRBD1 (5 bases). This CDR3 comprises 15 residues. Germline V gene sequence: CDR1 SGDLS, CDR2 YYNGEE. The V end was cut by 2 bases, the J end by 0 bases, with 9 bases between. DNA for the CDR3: TGTGCCAGCAGCGTTACAGGTTCCTCCTACAATGAGCAGTTCTTC. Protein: CASSVTGSSYNEQFF.

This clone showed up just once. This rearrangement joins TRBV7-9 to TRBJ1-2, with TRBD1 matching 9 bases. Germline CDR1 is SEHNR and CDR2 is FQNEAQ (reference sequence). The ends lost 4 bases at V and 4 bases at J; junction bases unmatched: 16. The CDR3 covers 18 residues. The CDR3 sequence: CASSSHDRDRERGYGYTF. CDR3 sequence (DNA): TGTGCCAGCAGCTCACATGATCGGGACAGGGAGCGAGGCTATGGCTACACCTTC. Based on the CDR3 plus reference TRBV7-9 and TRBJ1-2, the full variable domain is DTGVSQNPRHKITKRGQNVTFRCDPISEHNRLYWYRQTLGQGPEFLTYFQNEAQLEKSRLLSDRFSAERPKGSFSTLEIQRTEQGDSAMYLCASSSHDRDRERGYGYTFGSGTRLTVV.

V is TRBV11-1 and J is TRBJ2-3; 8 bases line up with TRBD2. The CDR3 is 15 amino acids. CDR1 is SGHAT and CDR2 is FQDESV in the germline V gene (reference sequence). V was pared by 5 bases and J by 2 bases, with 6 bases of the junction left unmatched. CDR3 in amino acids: CASSLTSGHTDTQYF. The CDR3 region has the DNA TGTGCCAGCAGCCTTACTAGCGGCCACACAGATACGCAGTATTTT.

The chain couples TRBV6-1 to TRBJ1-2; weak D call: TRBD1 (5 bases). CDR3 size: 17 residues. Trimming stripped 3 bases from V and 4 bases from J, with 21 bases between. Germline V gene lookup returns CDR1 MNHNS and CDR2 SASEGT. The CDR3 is CASSDPPGGGKGYGYTF. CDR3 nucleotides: TGTGCCAGCAGTGACCCCCCCGGGGGGGGGAAAGGCTATGGCTACACCTTC.

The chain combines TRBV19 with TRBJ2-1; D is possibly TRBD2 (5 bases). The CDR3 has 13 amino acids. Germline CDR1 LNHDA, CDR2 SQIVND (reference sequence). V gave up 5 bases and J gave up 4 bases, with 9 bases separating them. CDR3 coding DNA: TGTGCCAGTAGTCCCCGGGGATACAATGAGCAGTTCTTC. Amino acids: CASSPRGYNEQFF.

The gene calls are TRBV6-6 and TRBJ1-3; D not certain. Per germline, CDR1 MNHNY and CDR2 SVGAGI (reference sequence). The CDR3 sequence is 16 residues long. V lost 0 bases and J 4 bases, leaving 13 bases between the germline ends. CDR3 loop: CASSYSIPGGGNTIYF. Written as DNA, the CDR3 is TGTGCCAGCAGTTACTCGATTCCGGGAGGAGGAAACACCATATATTTT.

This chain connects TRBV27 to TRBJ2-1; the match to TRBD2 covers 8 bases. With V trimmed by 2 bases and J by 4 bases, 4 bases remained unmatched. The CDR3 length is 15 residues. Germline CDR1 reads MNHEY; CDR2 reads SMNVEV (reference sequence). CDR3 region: CASSLRTSGYNEQFF. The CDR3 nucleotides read TGTGCCAGCAGTTTACGCACTAGCGGTTACAATGAGCAGTTCTTC.

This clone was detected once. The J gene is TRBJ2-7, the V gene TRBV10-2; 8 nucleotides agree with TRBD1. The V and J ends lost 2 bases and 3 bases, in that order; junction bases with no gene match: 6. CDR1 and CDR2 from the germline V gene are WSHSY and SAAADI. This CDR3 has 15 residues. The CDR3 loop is CASSERRTGNYEQYF. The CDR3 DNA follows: TGCGCCAGCAGTGAGCGACGGACAGGGAACTACGAGCAGTACTTC.

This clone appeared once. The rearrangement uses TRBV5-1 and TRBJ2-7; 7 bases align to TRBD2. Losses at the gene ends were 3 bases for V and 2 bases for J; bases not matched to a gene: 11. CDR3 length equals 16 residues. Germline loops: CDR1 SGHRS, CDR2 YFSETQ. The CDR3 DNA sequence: TGCGCCAGCAGCTCATGGGGGGGAAGGAGGGCCTACGAGCAGTACTTC. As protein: CASSSWGGRRAYEQYF.

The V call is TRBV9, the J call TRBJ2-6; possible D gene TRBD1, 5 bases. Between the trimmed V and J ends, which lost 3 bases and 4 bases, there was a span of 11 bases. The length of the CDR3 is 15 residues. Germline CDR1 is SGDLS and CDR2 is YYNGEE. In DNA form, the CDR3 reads TGTGCCAGCAGCGGCCAGACAGCGGGGGCCAACGTCCTGACTTTC. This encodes CASSGQTAGANVLTF.